This T cell receptor (beta chain) was profiled in a study of CD8 T cells in Susac syndrome. An amount of RNA that ranged from about 0.45 to 1 ug was reverse transcribed with random hexamers. TCRdb processed the immunoSEQ multiplex PCR reads anew with MiXCR; each CDR3 protein has one entry. The repertoire holds about 120,000 distinct CDR3 sequences, with 90% to 95% as singletons. Trimming pared 4 bases from V and 5 bases from J, leaving 18 bases between. Germline V gene sequence: CDR1 SGDLS, CDR2 YYNGEE. CDR3 length: 15 residues. The origin of this receptor is a human donor with multiple sclerosis. The rearrangement links TRBV9 to TRBJ2-5; D may be TRBD1 or TRBD2 (5 bases each). Input material: CD4+ T cells from PBMCs. The CDR3 DNA sequence: TGTGCCAGCAGCCCTCGGGGCGACAGAAGGGAGACCCAGTACTTC. It yields the protein CASSPRGDRRETQYF.